This TCR beta chain derives from a study of cytomegalovirus exposure and HLA in healthy donors. Study-level points and caveats: Researchers catalogued around 150 TCR beta chains as cytomegalovirus-associated.

The germline gives CDR1 ENHRY, CDR2 SYGVKD. The V end was cut by 11 bases, the J end by 5 bases, with 16 bases between. This CDR3 has 14 amino acids. A word on this clone: Its antigen is not known.

Researchers ran the PCR with 60 Vbeta and 13 Jbeta primers. Repertoires were generated with immunoSEQ multiplex PCR, while TCRdb's copy carries only in-frame clones and drops some. The data contain 85,000 to 100,000 clones, roughly four fifths of them singletons. The sequenced sample consisted of PBMCs. This clonotype originated in a human donor in good health. The gene calls are TRBV10-3 and TRBJ1-6, with a weak D call TRBD1 (6 bases). Here the CDR3 reads CASLARDNNSPLHF. The CDR3 region has the DNA TGTGCCTCCCTGGCCCGGGACAATAATTCACCCCTCCACTTT.